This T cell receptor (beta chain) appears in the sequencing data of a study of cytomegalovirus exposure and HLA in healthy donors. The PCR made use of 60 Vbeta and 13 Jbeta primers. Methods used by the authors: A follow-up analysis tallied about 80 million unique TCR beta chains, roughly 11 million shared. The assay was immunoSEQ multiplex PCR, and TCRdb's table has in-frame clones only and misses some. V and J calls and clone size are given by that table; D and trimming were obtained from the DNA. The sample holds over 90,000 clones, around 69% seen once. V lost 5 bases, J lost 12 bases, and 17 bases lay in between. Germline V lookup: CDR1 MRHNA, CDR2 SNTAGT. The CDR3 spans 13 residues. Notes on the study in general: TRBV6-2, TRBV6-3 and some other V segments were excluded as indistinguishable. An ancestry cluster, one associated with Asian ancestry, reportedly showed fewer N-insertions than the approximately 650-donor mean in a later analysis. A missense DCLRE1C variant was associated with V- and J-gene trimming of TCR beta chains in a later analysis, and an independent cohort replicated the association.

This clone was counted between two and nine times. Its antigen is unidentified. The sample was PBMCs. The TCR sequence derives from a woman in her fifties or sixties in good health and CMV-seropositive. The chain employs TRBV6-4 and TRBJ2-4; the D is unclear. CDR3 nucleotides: TGTGCCAGCAGTCAAACCCGAGACAAAGCTCAGTACTTC. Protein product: CASSQTRDKAQYF.